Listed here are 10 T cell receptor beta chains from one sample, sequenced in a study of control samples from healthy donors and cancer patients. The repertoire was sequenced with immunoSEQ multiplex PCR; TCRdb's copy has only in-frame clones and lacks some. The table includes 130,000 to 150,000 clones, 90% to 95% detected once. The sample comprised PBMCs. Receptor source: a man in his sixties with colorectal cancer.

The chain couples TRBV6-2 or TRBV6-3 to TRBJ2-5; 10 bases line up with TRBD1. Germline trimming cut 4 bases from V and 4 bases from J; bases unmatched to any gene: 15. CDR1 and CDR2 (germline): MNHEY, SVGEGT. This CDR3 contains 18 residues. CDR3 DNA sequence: TGTGCCAGCAGTTCACCTCGACAGGGGGCGAGTAGAGGAGAGACCCAGTACTTC. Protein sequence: CASSSPRQGASRGETQYF.

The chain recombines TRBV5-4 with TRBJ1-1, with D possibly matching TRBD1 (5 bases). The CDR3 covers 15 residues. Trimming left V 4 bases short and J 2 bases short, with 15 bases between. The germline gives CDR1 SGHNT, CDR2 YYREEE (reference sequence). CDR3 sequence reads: CASSPWGGTNTEAFF. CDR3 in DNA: TGTGCCAGCAGCCCCTGGGGAGGGACTAACACTGAAGCTTTCTTT.

CDR3 region: CASTLTGSQPQHF. The CDR3 region has the DNA TGTGCCAGCACCCTGACAGGGAGTCAGCCCCAGCATTTT. The chain combines TRBV6-5 with TRBJ1-5, with TRBD1 identical over 7 bases. The ends lost 7 bases at V and 6 bases at J; junction bases unmatched: 6. The CDR3 covers 13 residues. Germline values: CDR1 MNHEY, CDR2 SVGAGI.

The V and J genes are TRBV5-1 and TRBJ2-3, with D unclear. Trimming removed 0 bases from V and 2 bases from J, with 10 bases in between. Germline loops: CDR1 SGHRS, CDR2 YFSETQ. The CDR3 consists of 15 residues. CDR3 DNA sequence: TGCGCCAGCAGCTTGGGATTTGGGTCCACAGATACGCAGTATTTT. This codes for CASSLGFGSTDTQYF.

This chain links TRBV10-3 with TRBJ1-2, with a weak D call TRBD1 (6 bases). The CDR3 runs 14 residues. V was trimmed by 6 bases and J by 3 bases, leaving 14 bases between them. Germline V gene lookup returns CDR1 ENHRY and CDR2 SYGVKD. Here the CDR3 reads CAISPRQDHYGYTF. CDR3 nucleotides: TGTGCCATCAGCCCTCGACAGGATCACTATGGCTACACCTTC.

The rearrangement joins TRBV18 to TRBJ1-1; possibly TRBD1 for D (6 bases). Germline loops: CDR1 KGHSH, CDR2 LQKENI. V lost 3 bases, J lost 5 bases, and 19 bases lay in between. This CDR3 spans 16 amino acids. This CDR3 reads CASSPNLQGGGTEAFF. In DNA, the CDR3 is TGTGCCAGCTCACCCAATCTACAGGGCGGGGGGACTGAAGCTTTCTTT. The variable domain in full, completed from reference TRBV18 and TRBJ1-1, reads NAGVMQNPRHLVRRRGQEARLRCSPMKGHSHVYWYRQLPEEGLKFMVYLQKENIIDESGMPKERFSAEFPKEGPSILRIQQVVRGDSAAYFCASSPNLQGGGTEAFFGQGTRLTVV.

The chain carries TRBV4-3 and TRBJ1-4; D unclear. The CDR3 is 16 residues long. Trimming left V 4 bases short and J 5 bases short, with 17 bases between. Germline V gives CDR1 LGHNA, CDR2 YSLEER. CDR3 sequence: CASSPIEGPANEKLFF. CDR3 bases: TGCGCCAGCAGCCCCATCGAAGGGCCAGCGAATGAAAAACTGTTTTTT.

DNA of the CDR3: TGTGCCAGCAGTTACCCTCGCTACGAGCAGTACTTC. It is translated as CASSYPRYEQYF. This chain joins TRBV6-5 and TRBJ2-7; D uncertain. Germline V CDR1 and CDR2: MNHEY, SVGAGI. CDR3 length equals 12 residues. The germline V and J ends were trimmed by 2 bases and 3 bases, with 5 bases remaining between them.

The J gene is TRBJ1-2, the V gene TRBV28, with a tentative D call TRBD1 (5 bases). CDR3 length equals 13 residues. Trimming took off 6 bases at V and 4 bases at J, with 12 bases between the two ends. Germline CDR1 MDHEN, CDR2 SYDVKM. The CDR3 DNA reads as TGTGCCAGCAGGTTAACAGGCCGCTATGGCTACACCTTC. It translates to CASRLTGRYGYTF.

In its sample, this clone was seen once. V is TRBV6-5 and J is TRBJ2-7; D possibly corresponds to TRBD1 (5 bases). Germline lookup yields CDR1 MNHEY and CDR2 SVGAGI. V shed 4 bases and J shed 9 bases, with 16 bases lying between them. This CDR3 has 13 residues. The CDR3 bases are TGTGCCAGCAGTTCAGGGATTTTGGCGTCGCAGTACTTC. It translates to CASSSGILASQYF.